Sequencing of this T cell receptor (beta chain) was carried out in a study of T cells in Graves' hyperthyroidism and ophthalmopathy. About the research overall: Before treatment of any kind, peripheral blood was taken at initial diagnosis.

In regard to this clonotype: The antigen remains undetermined.

Regarding the study as a whole: Most clonotypes that expanded in the thyroid above 0.001 also showed up in blood.

TCR beta CDR3 regions were amplified from RNA transcripts. RT-PCR in the first round (using the HTBI primer set) targeted the TCR CDR3. TCRdb fed the multiplex PCR reads into MiXCR, producing one record per CDR3 protein. Found here are around 490,000 distinct CDR3 sequences, just under 20% of them singletons; the top ten hold roughly 44%. The CDR3 runs 15 residues. The trim removed 5 bases at V and 6 bases at J, leaving 4 bases unmatched. Germline lookup yields CDR1 SGHTA and CDR2 FQGTGA. Extraction of PBMCs used 10 ml of fresh peripheral blood. Sequencing was performed on blood. V and J are TRBV7-3 and TRBJ2-2, with 12 bases that match TRBD2. The TCR sequence derives from a man in his forties with Graves' ophthalmopathy. The CDR3 DNA follows: TGTGCCAGCAGCCCGACTAGCGGGAGACCCGGGGAGCTGTTTTTT. Protein sequence: CASSPTSGRPGELFF.